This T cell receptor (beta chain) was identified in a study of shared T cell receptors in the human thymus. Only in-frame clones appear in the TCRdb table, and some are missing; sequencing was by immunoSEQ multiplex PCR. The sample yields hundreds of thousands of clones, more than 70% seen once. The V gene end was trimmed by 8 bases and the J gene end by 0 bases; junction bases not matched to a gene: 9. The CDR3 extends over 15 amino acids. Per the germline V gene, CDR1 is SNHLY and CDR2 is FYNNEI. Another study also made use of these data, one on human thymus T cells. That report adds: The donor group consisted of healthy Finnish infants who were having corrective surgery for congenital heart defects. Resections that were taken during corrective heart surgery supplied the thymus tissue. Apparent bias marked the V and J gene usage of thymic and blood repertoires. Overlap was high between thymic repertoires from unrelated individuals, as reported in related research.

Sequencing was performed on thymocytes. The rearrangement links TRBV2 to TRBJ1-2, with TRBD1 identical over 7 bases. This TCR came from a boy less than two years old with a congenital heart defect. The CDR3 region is CASPRATGPNYGYTF. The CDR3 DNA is TGTGCCAGCCCACGGGCGACAGGGCCTAACTATGGCTACACCTTC.